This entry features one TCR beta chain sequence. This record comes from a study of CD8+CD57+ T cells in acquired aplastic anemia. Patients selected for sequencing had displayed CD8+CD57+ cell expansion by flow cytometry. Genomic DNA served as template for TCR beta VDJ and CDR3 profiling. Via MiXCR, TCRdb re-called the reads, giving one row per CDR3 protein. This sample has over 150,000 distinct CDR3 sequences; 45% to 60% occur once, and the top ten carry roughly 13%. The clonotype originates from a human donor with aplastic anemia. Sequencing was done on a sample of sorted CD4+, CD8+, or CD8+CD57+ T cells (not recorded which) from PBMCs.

DNA for the CDR3: TGTGCCAGCAGCTTGGAACCGTGGGGCTACACCTTC. Encoded protein: CASSLEPWGYTF. The chain employs TRBV7-2 and TRBJ1-2; unclear D gene. The CDR3 sequence is 12 residues long. Trimming removed 3 bases at V and 8 bases at J, with 10 bases between. Germline-derived CDR1 and CDR2 are SGHTA and FQGNSA.